One and the same sample provided the 10 T cell receptor beta chains below, sequenced in a study of blood T cell repertoires in COVID-19. Only in-frame clones appear in the TCRdb table, and some are missing; sequencing was by immunoSEQ multiplex PCR. The data hold about 320,000 clones, with roughly 90% observed a single time. Sequencing used peripheral blood. Receptors were obtained from a man younger than 35 who had recovered from COVID-19.

The chain links TRBV5-1 to TRBJ2-5; D gene unclear. This CDR3 comprises 14 residues. The V gene's germline CDR1 is SGHRS and CDR2 YFSETQ. Trimming stripped 0 bases from V and 3 bases from J, with 9 bases between. CDR3 residues: CASSLAPGEETQYF. For the CDR3, the DNA is TGCGCCAGCAGCTTGGCTCCAGGCGAAGAGACCCAGTACTTC.

The chain has TRBV6-2 or TRBV6-3 and TRBJ2-7, with TRBD2 matching 12 bases. The junction had 6 bases not matched to a gene; V was cut back by 2 bases and J by 1 base. Germline CDR1 is MNHEY and CDR2 is SVGEGT. This CDR3 comprises 17 residues. The CDR3 here is CASSYETSGRVSYEQYF. The CDR3 DNA follows: TGTGCCAGCAGTTACGAGACTAGCGGGAGAGTATCCTACGAGCAGTACTTC.

The chain recombines TRBV5-4 with TRBJ2-3, with 9 bases aligning to TRBD1. Per germline, CDR1 SGHNT and CDR2 YYREEE (reference sequence). The CDR3 is 15 amino acids. V was pared by 4 bases and J by 4 bases, with 7 bases of the junction left unmatched. CDR3 protein: CASSQDRGLSDTQYF. DNA for the CDR3: TGTGCCAGCAGCCAGGACAGGGGCCTTTCAGATACGCAGTATTTT.

The chain employs TRBV5-1 and TRBJ2-1; D is ambiguous. This CDR3 is 14 amino acids long. CDR1 and CDR2 from the germline V gene are SGHRS and YFSETQ. Between the trimmed V and J ends, which lost 0 bases and 6 bases, there was a span of 10 bases. This CDR3 is CASSLERSGNEQFF. CDR3 sequence (DNA): TGCGCCAGCAGCTTGGAACGGTCTGGCAATGAGCAGTTCTTC.

The rearrangement joins TRBV27 to TRBJ2-7; 10 nucleotides agree with TRBD2. The CDR3 has 15 amino acids. Germline trimming cut 6 bases from V and 2 bases from J; bases unmatched to any gene: 7. Germline V CDR1 and CDR2: MNHEY, SMNVEV (reference sequence). Here the CDR3 reads CASRPGTSATYEQYF. The DNA for the CDR3 is TGTGCCAGCAGACCCGGGACTAGCGCTACCTACGAGCAGTACTTC.

V usage is TRBV4-2 and J usage is TRBJ2-2; TRBD1 is a possible D gene (5 bases). The germline V gene encodes CDR1 LGHNA and CDR2 YNFKEQ. V was trimmed by 0 bases and J by 2 bases, leaving 10 bases between them. The length of the CDR3 is 16 residues. CDR3 residues: CASSQDLGPNTGELFF. CDR3 coding DNA: TGTGCCAGCAGCCAAGATTTGGGGCCTAACACCGGGGAGCTGTTTTTT.

The chain has TRBV19 and TRBJ2-7, with 8 bases matching TRBD1. The germline CDR1 and CDR2 sequences are LNHDA and SQIVND (reference sequence). The CDR3 length is 15 residues. Losses at the gene ends were 9 bases for V and 3 bases for J; bases not matched to a gene: 13. In nucleotides, the CDR3 is TGTGCCAGCTCCTCGGGGGCAGGGGGCAACTACGAGCAGTACTTC. It yields the protein CASSSGAGGNYEQYF.

The chain links TRBV5-6 to TRBJ1-2; no reliable D call. This CDR3 contains 12 residues. Deletions cut 0 bases from V and 5 bases from J, with 5 bases between. Germline loops: CDR1 SGHDT, CDR2 YYEEEE. This CDR3 reads CASSLDEYGYTF. In nucleotides, the CDR3 is TGTGCCAGCAGCTTGGACGAGTATGGCTACACCTTC.

The chain recombines TRBV27 with TRBJ2-3; D is perhaps TRBD2 (6 bases). V was shortened by 8 bases and J by 3 bases, with 12 bases between the two germline ends. The germline V gene encodes CDR1 MNHEY and CDR2 SMNVEV (reference sequence). The CDR3 totals 13 residues. In DNA, the CDR3 is TGTGCCAGCGGAAATCGGGAGACAGATACGCAGTATTTT. Translation: CASGNRETDTQYF.

This clone was found once. This rearrangement joins TRBV25-1 to TRBJ1-1, with TRBD1 identical over 9 bases. This CDR3 spans 15 amino acids. The trim removed 3 bases at V and 1 base at J, leaving 3 bases unmatched. CDR1 MGHDK and CDR2 SYGVNS come from the germline V gene. The CDR3 coding sequence is TGTGCCAGCAGTGATCCGGGACAGGGGAACACTGAAGCTTTCTTT. Translating it yields CASSDPGQGNTEAFF.